A selection of T cell receptor beta chains follows, all from one sample in a study of CD8+CD57+ T cells in acquired aplastic anemia. Each CDR3 protein is one row after TCRdb ran MiXCR on the reads. The sample shows some 200,000 distinct CDR3 sequences, 30% to 35% of them seen only once. Sequenced material: sorted CD4+, CD8+, or CD8+CD57+ T cells (not recorded which) from PBMCs. Source of these receptors: a human donor in good health, serving as a control. Each CDR3 is given with its conserved first and last residue. A D gene is named only where the DNA matches it firmly. Size is omitted from some rows. Given values are once, few, many or a class for expanded clones.

J: TRBJ2-7; size: .; D: TRBD1; V: TRBV5-6; CDR3: CASGQGGRATYEQYF; DNA: TGTGCCAGCGGCCAAGGGGGCAGGGCTACCTACGAGCAGTACTTC
J: TRBJ1-5; size: .; D: .; V: TRBV29-1; CDR3: CSVADGVLGNQPQHF; DNA: TGCAGCGTTGCGGACGGGGTTCTTGGCAATCAGCCCCAGCATTTT
J: TRBJ2-7; size: many; D: TRBD1; V: TRBV7-8; CDR3: CASSPRRDRETYEQYF; DNA: TGTGCCAGCTCACCTCGGCGGGACAGGGAGACCTACGAGCAGTACTTC
J: TRBJ1-1; size: many; D: .; V: TRBV20-1; CDR3: CSARDTMNTEAFF; DNA: TGCAGTGCGAGGGACACTATGAACACTGAAGCTTTCTTT
J: TRBJ1-1; size: .; D: .; V: TRBV11-2; CDR3: CASSTTLAVRAEAFF; DNA: TGTGCCAGCAGCACCACGCTGGCCGTAAGGGCTGAAGCTTTCTTT
J: TRBJ2-4; size: many; D: .; V: TRBV15; CDR3: CATKKEGVENIQYF; DNA: TGTGCCACCAAAAAGGAGGGGGTTGAAAACATTCAGTACTTC
J: TRBJ1-2; size: .; D: TRBD1; V: TRBV5-1; CDR3: CASSSDRVGYGHTF; DNA: TGCGCCAGCAGCTCAGACAGGGTCGGCTATGGCCACACCTTC
J: TRBJ2-7; size: .; D: .; V: TRBV29-1; CDR3: CSVDRGSSSEQYF; DNA: TGCAGCGTTGACCGGGGGTCATCGTCCGAGCAGTACTTC
J: TRBJ2-1; size: .; D: TRBD1; V: TRBV9; CDR3: CASSADPGQAYNEQFF; DNA: TGTGCCAGCAGCGCCGATCCGGGACAGGCTTACAATGAGCAGTTCTTC
J: TRBJ1-1; size: .; D: .; V: TRBV18; CDR3: CASSPPGTTNTEAFF; DNA: TGTGCCAGCTCACCACCTGGGACAACGAATACTGAAGCTTTCTTT
J: TRBJ2-3; size: .; D: .; V: TRBV5-8; CDR3: CASSLSRATDTQYF; DNA: TGTGCCAGCAGCTTGTCTAGGGCCACAGATACGCAGTATTTT
J: TRBJ1-2; size: .; D: .; V: TRBV2; CDR3: CAGRGLDGYTF; DNA: TGTGCCGGGAGGGGCCTGGATGGCTACACCTTC
J: TRBJ1-2; size: many; D: TRBD1; V: TRBV15; CDR3: CATSRDAGQPSTNYGYTF; DNA: TGTGCCACCAGCAGAGATGCGGGACAGCCTTCTACTAACTATGGCTACACCTTC
J: TRBJ1-1; size: .; D: .; V: TRBV6-6; CDR3: CASSYLGLNTEAFF; DNA: TGTGCCAGCAGTTACCTGGGGTTGAACACTGAAGCTTTCTTT
J: TRBJ2-7; size: .; D: .; V: TRBV2; CDR3: CASTVAYEQYF; DNA: TGTGCCAGCACGGTGGCCTACGAGCAGTACTTC
J: TRBJ1-2; size: few; D: .; V: TRBV3-1; CDR3: CASSSNQGGSYGYTF; DNA: TGTGCCAGCAGCTCAAATCAAGGGGGTTCCTATGGCTACACCTTC
J: TRBJ2-5; size: few; D: .; V: TRBV5-6; CDR3: CASSPGKGKAQETQYF; DNA: TGTGCCAGCAGCCCGGGGAAGGGGAAGGCCCAAGAGACCCAGTACTTC
J: TRBJ2-3; size: .; D: TRBD2; V: TRBV7-2; CDR3: CASSLSLAGVTDTQYF; DNA: TGTGCCAGCAGCTTATCCCTAGCGGGGGTCACAGATACGCAGTATTTT
J: TRBJ2-2; size: .; D: TRBD1; V: TRBV10-3; CDR3: CAVSDRGHNTGELFF; DNA: TGTGCCGTCAGTGACAGGGGGCATAACACCGGGGAGCTGTTTTTT
J: TRBJ1-3; size: .; D: .; V: TRBV7-2; CDR3: CASSLREASGNTIYF; DNA: TGTGCCAGCAGCTTACGCGAAGCCTCTGGAAACACCATATATTTT
J: TRBJ1-2; size: .; D: .; V: TRBV27; CDR3: CASSFSPATVKYGYTF; DNA: TGTGCCAGCAGTTTCTCTCCAGCCACAGTCAAATATGGCTACACCTTC
J: TRBJ1-2; size: few; D: .; V: TRBV15; CDR3: CATSREGTTGGYTF; DNA: TGTGCCACCAGCAGAGAAGGGACTACCGGTGGCTACACCTTC
J: TRBJ1-2; size: many; D: .; V: TRBV20-1; CDR3: CSAPTVNYGYTF; DNA: TGCAGTGCTCCGACAGTTAACTATGGCTACACCTTC
J: TRBJ2-7; size: .; D: TRBD2; V: TRBV20-1; CDR3: CSAQAPGLAERQLREQYF; DNA: TGCAGTGCTCAGGCCCCGGGACTAGCCGAACGACAATTACGCGAGCAGTACTTC
J: TRBJ1-4; size: few; D: TRBD1; V: TRBV19; CDR3: CASSPGQGLFEEKLFF; DNA: TGTGCCAGTTCGCCGGGACAGGGGCTCTTTGAGGAAAAACTGTTTTTT
J: TRBJ1-6; size: many; D: TRBD1; V: TRBV29-1; CDR3: CSVRQGANSPLHF; DNA: TGCAGCGTAAGACAGGGGGCGAATTCACCCCTCCACTTT
J: TRBJ1-1; size: .; D: .; V: TRBV7-8; CDR3: CASSLASGQKNTEAFF; DNA: TGTGCCAGCAGCTTAGCAAGCGGACAGAAGAACACTGAAGCTTTCTTT
J: TRBJ2-7; size: many; D: .; V: TRBV7-2; CDR3: CASSFALGSQYF; DNA: TGTGCCAGCAGCTTCGCTCTGGGGTCTCAGTACTTC
J: TRBJ2-1; size: .; D: TRBD1; V: TRBV7-6; CDR3: CASSPGTGKGEQFF; DNA: TGTGCCAGCAGCCCCGGGACAGGGAAGGGTGAGCAGTTCTTC
J: TRBJ2-2; size: .; D: .; V: TRBV20-1; CDR3: CSALDIQGPENTGELFF; DNA: TGCAGTGCTCTTGATATACAGGGCCCTGAGAACACCGGGGAGCTGTTTTTT
J: TRBJ1-2; size: many; D: TRBD1; V: TRBV10-3; CDR3: CATGQSYGYTF; DNA: TGTGCCACGGGACAGTCCTATGGCTACACCTTC
J: TRBJ2-5; size: few; D: .; V: TRBV30; CDR3: CAWMPGRVGTQYF; DNA: TGTGCCTGGATGCCCGGACGGGTCGGGACCCAGTACTTC
J: TRBJ1-1; size: few; D: .; V: TRBV6-1; CDR3: CAGSFRVNTEAFF; DNA: TGTGCCGGCAGCTTCAGGGTAAACACTGAAGCTTTCTTT
J: TRBJ2-7; size: few; D: .; V: TRBV6-1; CDR3: CASSEALRWERTTGREQYF; DNA: TGTGCCAGCAGTGAAGCGCTTCGGTGGGAGAGGACGACAGGGAGGGAGCAGTACTTC
J: TRBJ2-7; size: .; D: TRBD2; V: TRBV7-2; CDR3: CASSLGLAGAEQYF; DNA: TGTGCCAGCAGCCTAGGACTAGCGGGAGCCGAGCAGTACTTC
J: TRBJ1-6; size: .; D: .; V: TRBV12-3/TRBV12-4; CDR3: CAGAPNSDHRAYNSPLHF; DNA: TGTGCAGGGGCACCCAACTCCGATCACAGGGCTTATAATTCACCCCTCCACTTT
J: TRBJ1-2; size: few; D: .; V: TRBV2; CDR3: CASRGDYGYTF; DNA: TGTGCCAGCAGGGGGGACTATGGCTACACCTTC
J: TRBJ2-1; size: many; D: .; V: TRBV12-3/TRBV12-4; CDR3: CASRYGESEQFF; DNA: TGTGCCAGCAGGTACGGGGAGTCTGAGCAGTTCTTC
J: TRBJ2-3; size: many; D: TRBD2; V: TRBV20-1; CDR3: CSAGGESRDTQYF; DNA: TGCAGTGCTGGGGGGGAGTCGAGGGATACGCAGTATTTT
J: TRBJ2-1; size: .; D: .; V: TRBV12-5; CDR3: CASGLVRPGLSSGEQFF; DNA: TGTGCTAGTGGTTTGGTCAGACCGGGACTCTCATCTGGTGAGCAGTTCTTC
J: TRBJ2-5; size: .; D: TRBD1; V: TRBV2; CDR3: CASSPRQGFRETQYF; DNA: TGTGCCAGCAGCCCCAGACAGGGGTTTCGGGAGACCCAGTACTTC
J: TRBJ2-1; size: .; D: .; V: TRBV20-1; CDR3: CSARTGLSNEQFF; DNA: TGCAGTGCTAGAACAGGACTCTCCAATGAGCAGTTCTTC
J: TRBJ2-5; size: many; D: .; V: TRBV15; CDR3: CATSRGGKEVETQYF; DNA: TGTGCCACCAGCAGAGGAGGGAAGGAAGTAGAGACCCAGTACTTC
J: TRBJ2-5; size: many; D: .; V: TRBV20-1; CDR3: CSARVQGLGTQYF; DNA: TGCAGTGCTAGAGTACAGGGATTGGGGACCCAGTACTTC
J: TRBJ2-2; size: few; D: .; V: TRBV7-9; CDR3: CASSLAVINTGELFF; DNA: TGTGCCAGCAGCTTAGCCGTTATCAACACCGGGGAGCTGTTTTTT
J: TRBJ2-5; size: many; D: TRBD2; V: TRBV20-1; CDR3: CSAGRGGPRETQYF; DNA: TGCAGTGCTGGGCGGGGGGGCCCGAGAGAGACCCAGTACTTC
J: TRBJ2-4; size: few; D: TRBD2; V: TRBV20-1; CDR3: CSAILAGGRDGKNIQYF; DNA: TGCAGTGCTATACTAGCGGGAGGGCGTGATGGCAAAAACATTCAGTACTTC
J: TRBJ1-2; size: many; D: TRBD1; V: TRBV25-1; CDR3: CASSPGNRGDYGYTF; DNA: TGTGCCAGCAGCCCGGGTAACAGGGGAGACTATGGCTACACCTTC
J: TRBJ1-2; size: .; D: TRBD1; V: TRBV15; CDR3: CATSPGAGGDYGYTF; DNA: TGTGCCACCAGCCCAGGCGCAGGGGGCGACTATGGCTACACCTTC
J: TRBJ2-7; size: many; D: TRBD2; V: TRBV10-1; CDR3: CASSESSGNYEQYF; DNA: TGCGCCAGCAGTGAATCTAGCGGGAACTACGAGCAGTACTTC
J: TRBJ1-5; size: .; D: .; V: TRBV10-3; CDR3: CAISGESNQPQHF; DNA: TGTGCCATCAGTGGAGAGAGCAATCAGCCCCAGCATTTT
J: TRBJ2-3; size: .; D: TRBD2; V: TRBV20-1; CDR3: CSARILRTSGSTDTQYF; DNA: TGCAGTGCTAGGATCTTGAGGACTAGCGGCAGCACAGATACGCAGTATTTT
J: TRBJ2-4; size: .; D: .; V: TRBV6-5; CDR3: CASSYSRDGSKYF; DNA: TGTGCCAGCAGTTACTCAAGGGACGGTTCTAAGTACTTC